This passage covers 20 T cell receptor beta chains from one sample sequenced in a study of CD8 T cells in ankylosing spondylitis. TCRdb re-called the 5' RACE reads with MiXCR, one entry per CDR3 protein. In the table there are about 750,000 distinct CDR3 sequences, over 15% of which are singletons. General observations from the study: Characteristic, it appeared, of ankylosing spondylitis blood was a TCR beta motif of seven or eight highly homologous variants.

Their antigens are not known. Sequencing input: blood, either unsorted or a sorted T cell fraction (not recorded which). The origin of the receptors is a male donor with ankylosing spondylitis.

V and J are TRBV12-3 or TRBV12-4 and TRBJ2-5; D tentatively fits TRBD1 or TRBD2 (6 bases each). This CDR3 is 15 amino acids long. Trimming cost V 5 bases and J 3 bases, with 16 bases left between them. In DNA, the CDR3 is TGTGCCAGCAGTCCGCGGCGCGGGGACAAAGAGACCCAGTACTTC. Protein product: CASSPRRGDKETQYF.

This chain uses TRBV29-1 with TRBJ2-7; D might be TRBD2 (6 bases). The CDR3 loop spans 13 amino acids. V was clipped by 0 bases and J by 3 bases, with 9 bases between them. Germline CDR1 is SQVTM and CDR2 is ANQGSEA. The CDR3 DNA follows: TGCAGCGTTGAAGACTCGGGGGACTACGAGCAGTACTTC. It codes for CSVEDSGDYEQYF.

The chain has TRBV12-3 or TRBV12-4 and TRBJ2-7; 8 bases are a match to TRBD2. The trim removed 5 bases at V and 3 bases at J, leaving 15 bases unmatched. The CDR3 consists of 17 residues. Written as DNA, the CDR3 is TGTGCCAGCAGTCCCACCTTAACTAGCGGATATAACTACGAGCAGTACTTC. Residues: CASSPTLTSGYNYEQYF.

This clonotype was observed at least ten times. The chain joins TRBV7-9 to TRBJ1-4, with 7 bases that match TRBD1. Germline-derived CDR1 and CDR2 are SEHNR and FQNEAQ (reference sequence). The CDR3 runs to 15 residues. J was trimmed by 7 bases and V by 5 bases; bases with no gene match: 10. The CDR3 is CASSEIDREGEKLFF. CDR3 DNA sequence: TGTGCCAGCAGCGAGATCGACAGGGAGGGTGAAAAACTGTTTTTT.

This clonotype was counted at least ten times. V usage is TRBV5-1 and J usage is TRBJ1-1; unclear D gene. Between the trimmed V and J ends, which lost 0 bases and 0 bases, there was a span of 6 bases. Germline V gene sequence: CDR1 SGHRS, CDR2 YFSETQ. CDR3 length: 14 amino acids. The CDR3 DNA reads TGCGCCAGCAGCTTGGATGGCCTGAACACTGAAGCTTTCTTT. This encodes CASSLDGLNTEAFF.

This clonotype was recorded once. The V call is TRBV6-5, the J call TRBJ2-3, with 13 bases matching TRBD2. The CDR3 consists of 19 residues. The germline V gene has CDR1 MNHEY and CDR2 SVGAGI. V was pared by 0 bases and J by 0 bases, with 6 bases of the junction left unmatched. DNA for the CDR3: TGTGCCAGCAGTTACTCCTGGACTAGCGGGGGTTCTAGCACAGATACGCAGTATTTT. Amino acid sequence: CASSYSWTSGGSSTDTQYF.

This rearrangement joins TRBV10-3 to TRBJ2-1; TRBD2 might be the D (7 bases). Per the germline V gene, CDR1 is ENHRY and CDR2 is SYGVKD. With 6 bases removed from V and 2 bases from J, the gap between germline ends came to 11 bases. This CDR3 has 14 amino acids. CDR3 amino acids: CAIRGGVTYNEQFF. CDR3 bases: TGTGCCATCAGAGGGGGGGTCACCTACAATGAGCAGTTCTTC.

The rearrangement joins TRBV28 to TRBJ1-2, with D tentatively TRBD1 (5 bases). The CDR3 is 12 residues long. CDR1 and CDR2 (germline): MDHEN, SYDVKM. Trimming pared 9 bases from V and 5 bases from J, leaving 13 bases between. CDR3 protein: CASASTVYGYTF. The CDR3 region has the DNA TGTGCCAGTGCCTCGACAGTTTATGGCTACACCTTC.

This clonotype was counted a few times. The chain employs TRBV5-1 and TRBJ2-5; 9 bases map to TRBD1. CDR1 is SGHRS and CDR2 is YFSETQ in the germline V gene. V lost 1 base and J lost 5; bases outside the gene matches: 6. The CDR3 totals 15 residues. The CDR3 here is CASSLTGGGSETQYF. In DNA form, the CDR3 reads TGCGCCAGCAGCTTGACAGGGGGCGGGTCGGAGACCCAGTACTTC.

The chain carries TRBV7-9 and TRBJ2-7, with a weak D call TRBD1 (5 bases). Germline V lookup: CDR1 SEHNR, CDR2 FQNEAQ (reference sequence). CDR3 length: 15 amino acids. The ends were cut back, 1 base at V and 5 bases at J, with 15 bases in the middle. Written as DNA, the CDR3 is TGTGCCAGCAGCTTAGGTTCAGGGCTCCTGAACGAGCAGTACTTC. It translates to CASSLGSGLLNEQYF.

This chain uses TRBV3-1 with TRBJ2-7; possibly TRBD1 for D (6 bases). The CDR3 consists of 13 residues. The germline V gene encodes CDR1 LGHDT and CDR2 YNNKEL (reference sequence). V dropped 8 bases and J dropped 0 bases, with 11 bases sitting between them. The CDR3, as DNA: TGTGCCAGCCGGACAGAGACCTCCTACGAGCAGTACTTC. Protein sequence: CASRTETSYEQYF.

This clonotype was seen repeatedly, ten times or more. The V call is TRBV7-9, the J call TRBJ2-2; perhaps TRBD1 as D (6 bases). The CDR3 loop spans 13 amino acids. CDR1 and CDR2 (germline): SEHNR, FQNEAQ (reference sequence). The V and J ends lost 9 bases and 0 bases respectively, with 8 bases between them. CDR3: CASTGTNTGELFF. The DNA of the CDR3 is TGTGCCAGTACAGGGACGAACACCGGGGAGCTGTTTTTT.

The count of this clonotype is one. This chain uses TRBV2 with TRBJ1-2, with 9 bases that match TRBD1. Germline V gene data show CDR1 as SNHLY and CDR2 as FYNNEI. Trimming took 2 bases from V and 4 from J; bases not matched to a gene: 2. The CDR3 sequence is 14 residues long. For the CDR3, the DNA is TGTGCCAGCAGTGAACCGACAGGGGGCTATGGCTACACCTTC. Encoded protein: CASSEPTGGYGYTF.

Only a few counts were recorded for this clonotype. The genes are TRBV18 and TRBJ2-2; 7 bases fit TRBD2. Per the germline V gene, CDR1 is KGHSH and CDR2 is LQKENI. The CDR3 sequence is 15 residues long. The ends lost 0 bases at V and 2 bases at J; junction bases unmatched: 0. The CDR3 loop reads CASSPPAGNTGELFF. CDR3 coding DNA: TGTGCCAGCTCACCACCAGCGGGAAACACCGGGGAGCTGTTTTTT.

The CDR3 DNA follows: TGTGCCAGCAGCCAGGTGACAGGGGGCAATCAGCCCCAGCATTTT. Amino acid sequence: CASSQVTGGNQPQHF. This rearrangement joins TRBV4-2 to TRBJ1-5; 8 bases map to TRBD1. V shed 3 bases and J 2 bases; nucleotides not matched to a gene: 3. The CDR3 runs to 15 residues. Germline V gene sequence: CDR1 LGHNA, CDR2 YNFKEQ.

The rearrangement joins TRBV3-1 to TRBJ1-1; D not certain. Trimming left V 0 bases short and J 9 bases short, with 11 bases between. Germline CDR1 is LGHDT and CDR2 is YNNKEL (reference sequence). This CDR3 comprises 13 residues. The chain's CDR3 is CASSQDSRSQAFF. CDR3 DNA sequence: TGTGCCAGCAGCCAAGATAGTCGGTCCCAAGCTTTCTTT.

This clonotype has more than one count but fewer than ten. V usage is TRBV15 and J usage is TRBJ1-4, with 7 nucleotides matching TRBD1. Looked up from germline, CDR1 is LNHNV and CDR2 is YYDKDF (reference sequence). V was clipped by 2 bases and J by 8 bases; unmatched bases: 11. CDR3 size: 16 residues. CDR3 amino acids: CATSRPVTGHGEKLFF. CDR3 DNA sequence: TGTGCCACCAGCAGACCCGTGACAGGGCACGGGGAAAAACTGTTTTTT.

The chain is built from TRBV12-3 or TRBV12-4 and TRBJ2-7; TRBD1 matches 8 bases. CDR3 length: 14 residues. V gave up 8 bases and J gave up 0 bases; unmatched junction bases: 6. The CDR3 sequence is CASASGQGSYEQYF. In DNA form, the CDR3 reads TGTGCCAGCGCCTCAGGACAGGGCTCCTACGAGCAGTACTTC.

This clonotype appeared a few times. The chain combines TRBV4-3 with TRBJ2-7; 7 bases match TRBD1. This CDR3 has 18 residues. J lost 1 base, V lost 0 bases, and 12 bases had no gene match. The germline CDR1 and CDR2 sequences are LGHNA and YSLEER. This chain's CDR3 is CASSQDRVQGVKSYEQYF. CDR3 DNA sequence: TGCGCCAGCAGCCAAGATCGCGTGCAGGGGGTGAAGTCCTACGAGCAGTACTTC.

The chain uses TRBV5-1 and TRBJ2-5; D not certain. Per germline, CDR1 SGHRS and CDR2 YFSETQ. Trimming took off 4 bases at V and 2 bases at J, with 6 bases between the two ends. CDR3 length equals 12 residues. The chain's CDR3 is CASSVYQETQYF. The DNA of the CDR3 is TGCGCCAGCAGCGTGTATCAAGAGACCCAGTACTTC.